There are a few counts of the clone carrying this T cell receptor beta chain. Other DNA sequences within the sample encode an identical CDR3. This sample is drawn from a study of shared clonotypes between healthy human individuals. This CDR3 contains 10 residues. Germline V CDR1 and CDR2: DFQATT, SNEGSKA (reference sequence). Trimming pared 7 bases from V and 1 base from J, leaving 3 bases between. The repertoire was sequenced with immunoSEQ multiplex PCR; TCRdb's copy has only in-frame clones and lacks some. This sample has about 1.5 million clones; around 98% occur once, and the top ten carry roughly 0.45%.

This TCR derives from a man between 25 and 39 years old in good health. Sequenced input: naive CD4+ T cells sorted from blood. Specified subset: CD45RA+ positively selected. V usage is TRBV20-1 and J usage is TRBJ2-3; D remains ambiguous. CDR3 in DNA: TGCAGTGGGGGCACAGATACGCAGTATTTT. Translation gives CSGGTDTQYF.